The 30 T cell receptor beta chains reported below all come from one sample, sequenced in a study of Ad26.COV2.S vaccination and SARS-CoV-2 variants. The protocol was immunoSEQ multiplex PCR, while the TCRdb copy is restricted to in-frame clones and leaves out a portion. The table lists about 420,000 clones, over 75% of them singletons. The treatment is: some 20 received Ad26.COV2.S at low or high dose, single or two shots; about five received placebo; per-sample allocation not given. Sampling was done on day 63 after the first vaccine or placebo injection. Sequences were derived from peripheral blood, sampled in a trial of Ad26.COV2.S vaccine versus placebo. Every receptor here comes from a person between 18 and 59 years old who received the Ad26.COV2.S COVID-19 vaccine or a placebo.

V is TRBV7-2 and J is TRBJ2-5; maybe TRBD1 (5 bases). The CDR3 runs to 13 residues. The V and J ends lost 8 bases and 1 base respectively, with 11 bases between them. CDR1 and CDR2 (germline): SGHTA, FQGNSA. Here the CDR3 DNA reads TGTGCCAGCTGTCCAGGGATCCAAGAGACCCAGTACTTC. Protein product: CASCPGIQETQYF.

The V call is TRBV7-9, the J call TRBJ2-2; D call uncertain. This CDR3 contains 12 residues. The V end was cut by 5 bases, the J end by 5 bases, with 6 bases between. Germline loops: CDR1 SEHNR, CDR2 FQNEAQ (reference sequence). CDR3 protein: CASSAQTGELFF. The CDR3 DNA reads as TGTGCCAGCAGCGCCCAAACCGGGGAGCTGTTTTTT.

This clone was found once. This sequence joins TRBV25-1 and TRBJ2-2; D is unresolved. The length of the CDR3 is 13 residues. Deletions cut 3 bases from V and 1 base from J, with 3 bases between. Germline V gene data show CDR1 as MGHDK and CDR2 as SYGVNS. CDR3 nucleotide sequence: TGTGCCAGCAGTGACCAGAACACCGGGGAGCTGTTTTTT. Amino acids: CASSDQNTGELFF.

This sequence joins TRBV4-1 and TRBJ2-3, with D tentatively TRBD1 or TRBD2 (5 bases each). V lost 1 base and J lost 5, with 19 bases in between. Germline CDR1 and CDR2: MGHRA and YSYEKL. The CDR3 totals 17 residues. The CDR3 reads CASSQVGVSRSGDTQYF. The CDR3 bases are TGCGCCAGCAGCCAAGTGGGGGTGTCGCGGTCGGGAGATACGCAGTATTTT.

The rearrangement uses TRBV11-3 and TRBJ2-1; 7 positions agree with TRBD2. The V gene's germline CDR1 is SGHNT and CDR2 YENEEA. This CDR3 contains 15 residues. Trimming cost V 5 bases and J 8 bases; bases outside gene matches: 12. CDR3 nucleotide sequence: TGTGCCAGCAGCCTCCTGGGCGCGGGGAGGGATGAGCAGTTCTTC. Its translation: CASSLLGAGRDEQFF.

The chain's CDR3 is CASSFAVSSYEQYF. The DNA for the CDR3 is TGTGCCAGCAGTTTTGCGGTGAGCTCCTACGAGCAGTACTTC. V is TRBV27 and J is TRBJ2-7; D uncertain. Trimming left V 3 bases short and J 0 bases short, with 9 bases between. Germline V gene lookup returns CDR1 MNHEY and CDR2 SMNVEV (reference sequence). The CDR3 runs 14 residues.

This clone was counted once. The chain links TRBV2 to TRBJ2-1; 7 bases match TRBD2. The germline gives CDR1 SNHLY, CDR2 FYNNEI. J lost 2 bases, V lost 4 bases, and 8 bases had no gene match. The length of the CDR3 is 16 residues. CDR3 DNA: TGTGCCAGCAGTGGCCTCTGGGGGGGGGCCTACAATGAGCAGTTCTTC. Amino acids: CASSGLWGGAYNEQFF.

V is TRBV9 and J is TRBJ1-3, with a possible D match to TRBD1 (6 bases). In germline, CDR1 is SGDLS, CDR2 YYNGEE. The CDR3 is 15 residues long. V was clipped by 3 bases and J by 2 bases, with 12 bases between them. The CDR3, as DNA: TGTGCCAGCAGCGGGTGGGGGGCAACTGGAAACACCATATATTTT. It translates to CASSGWGATGNTIYF.

The V gene is TRBV10-2, the J gene TRBJ1-3; no clear D. CDR1 WSHSY and CDR2 SAAADI come from the germline V gene. V gave up 0 bases and J gave up 0 bases, with 12 bases separating them. The CDR3 covers 17 residues. CDR3 bases: TGCGCCAGCAGTGAGTCCCCACCCGGCGGCTCTGGAAACACCATATATTTT. Its protein is CASSESPPGGSGNTIYF.

The V and J genes are TRBV2 and TRBJ1-5; D remains ambiguous. Trimming stripped 3 bases from V and 4 bases from J, with 10 bases between. The CDR3 extends over 14 amino acids. The germline CDR1 and CDR2 sequences are SNHLY and FYNNEI. The CDR3 here is CASSDRTRNQPQHF. The CDR3, as DNA: TGTGCCAGCAGTGATCGGACGCGAAATCAGCCCCAGCATTTT.

The genes are TRBV6-5 and TRBJ2-7, with D possibly being TRBD2 (5 bases). This CDR3 comprises 11 residues. V was shortened by 7 bases and J by 3 bases, with 7 bases between the two germline ends. From germline, CDR1 is MNHEY and CDR2 SVGAGI. Written as DNA, the CDR3 is TGTGCCAGCACCCGGGACTACGAGCAGTACTTC. Amino acids: CASTRDYEQYF.

This clone was detected only once. The V gene is TRBV19, the J gene TRBJ2-1; D gene uncertain. V lost 5 bases and J 2 bases, leaving 13 bases between the germline ends. The CDR3 is 15 residues long. Germline lookup yields CDR1 LNHDA and CDR2 SQIVND (reference sequence). CDR3 protein: CASSYGSYTYNEQFF. CDR3 coding DNA: TGTGCCAGTAGTTACGGGTCGTACACCTACAATGAGCAGTTCTTC.

V gene TRBV30 combines with J gene TRBJ1-2; TRBD1 might be the D (5 bases). Germline V gene lookup returns CDR1 GTSNPN and CDR2 SVGIG (reference sequence). This CDR3 contains 15 residues. The germline V and J ends were trimmed by 0 bases and 4 bases, with 15 bases remaining between them. The CDR3 here is CAWSVQERRAYGYTF. DNA for the CDR3: TGTGCCTGGAGTGTACAGGAAAGGAGGGCCTATGGCTACACCTTC.

This clone appeared a single time. The chain links TRBV3-1 (or the pseudogene TRBV3-2) to TRBJ2-3; 7 positions agree with TRBD2. After removal of 6 bases from V and 0 bases from J, the junction contained 12 bases not matched to a gene. The CDR3 covers 17 residues. Germline CDR1 and CDR2: LGHDT and YNNKEL (reference sequence). CDR3 DNA sequence: TGTGCCAGCAGACCCTCAAGCTGGGGGGGGAGCACAGATACGCAGTATTTT. Translation: CASRPSSWGGSTDTQYF.

The V gene is TRBV15, the J gene TRBJ2-1; D uncertain. Trimming took off 6 bases at V and 4 bases at J, with 13 bases between the two ends. Germline-derived CDR1 and CDR2 are LNHNV and YYDKDF (reference sequence). The CDR3 loop spans 14 amino acids. In DNA form, the CDR3 reads TGTGCCACCAGAGGACCCTCCGGGTACAATGAGCAGTTCTTC. The encoded protein is CATRGPSGYNEQFF.

The rearrangement links TRBV28 to TRBJ1-2, with 8 bases identical to TRBD1. V lost 5 bases, J lost 3 bases, and 11 bases stayed unmatched. Germline CDR1 MDHEN, CDR2 SYDVKM. The CDR3 extends over 16 amino acids. CDR3 residues: CASSTVPRGQDYGYTF. CDR3 coding DNA: TGTGCCAGCAGTACCGTTCCCAGGGGGCAGGACTATGGCTACACCTTC.

The chain carries TRBV6-5 and TRBJ2-7; the match to TRBD2 covers 10 bases. V was pared by 7 bases and J by 2 bases, with 8 bases of the junction left unmatched. Germline assignment: CDR1 MNHEY and CDR2 SVGAGI. The CDR3 runs to 15 residues. The CDR3 is CASTDSGGYTYEQYF. CDR3 nucleotide sequence: TGTGCCAGCACAGATAGCGGGGGGTACACCTACGAGCAGTACTTC.

The chain links TRBV7-9 to TRBJ1-4; D not certain. The germline V gene encodes CDR1 SEHNR and CDR2 FQNEAQ (reference sequence). V was pared by 5 bases and J by 0 bases, with 7 bases between. CDR3 length: 14 residues. CDR3: CASSPRATNEKLFF. The CDR3 DNA reads as TGTGCCAGCAGCCCCCGGGCAACTAATGAAAAACTGTTTTTT. The full variable domain, its missing parts supplied by reference TRBV7-9 and TRBJ1-4, is DTGVSQNPRHKITKRGQNVTFRCDPISEHNRLYWYRQTLGQGPEFLTYFQNEAQLEKSRLLSDRFSAERPKGSFSTLEIQRTEQGDSAMYLCASSPRATNEKLFFGSGTQLSVL.

The V gene is TRBV3-1 (or the pseudogene TRBV3-2), the J gene TRBJ1-1; TRBD1 aligns across 7 bases. In germline, CDR1 is LGHDT, CDR2 YNNKEL (reference sequence). Trimming removed 2 bases from V and 1 base from J; junction bases left unmatched: 13. CDR3 length equals 18 residues. CDR3 residues: CASSQLFLAGGANTEAFF. The CDR3 DNA is TGTGCCAGCAGCCAATTGTTCTTGGCAGGGGGTGCGAACACTGAAGCTTTCTTT.

The chain couples TRBV4-1 to TRBJ2-3, with D possibly being TRBD2 (6 bases). V was clipped by 2 bases and J by 3 bases, with 15 bases between them. Germline V gene data show CDR1 as MGHRA and CDR2 as YSYEKL. The CDR3 contains 16 residues. The CDR3 loop is CASSQTTRGGTDTQYF. The CDR3 bases are TGCGCCAGCAGCCAAACGACCCGGGGAGGAACAGATACGCAGTATTTT.

V gene TRBV3-1 (or the pseudogene TRBV3-2) combines with J gene TRBJ1-2; 10 nucleotides line up with TRBD1. The germline gives CDR1 LGHDT, CDR2 YNNKEL (reference sequence). The CDR3 is 15 residues long. V dropped 4 bases and J dropped 5; count of bases not matched to a gene: 7. The CDR3 bases are TGTGCCAGCAGCCCGACGCGGACAGGGGGGTATGGCTACACCTTC. Translated, it gives CASSPTRTGGYGYTF.

V is TRBV4-1 and J is TRBJ2-2, with TRBD1 identical over 7 bases. The ends lost 1 base at V and 6 bases at J; junction bases unmatched: 14. This CDR3 region has 18 residues. Germline CDR1 is MGHRA and CDR2 is YSYEKL. CDR3 coding DNA: TGCGCCAGCAGCCAAGCAGGTGCGTCGACAGGGAAGGCCGGGGAGCTGTTTTTT. This encodes CASSQAGASTGKAGELFF.

This clone is a singleton in its sample. The chain couples TRBV3-1 (or the pseudogene TRBV3-2) to TRBJ2-3; D unclear. This CDR3 region has 13 residues. CDR1 and CDR2 from the germline V gene are LGHDT and YNNKEL (reference sequence). V lost 6 bases to trimming and J lost 2 bases, with 9 bases between them. CDR3 region: CASSSILTDTQYF. CDR3 in DNA: TGTGCCAGCAGTTCGATACTCACAGATACGCAGTATTTT.

The chain is built from TRBV5-1 and TRBJ2-2; D might be TRBD2 (5 bases). The CDR3 contains 15 residues. Germline V gene lookup returns CDR1 SGHRS and CDR2 YFSETQ. With 0 bases removed from V and 2 bases from J, the gap between germline ends came to 8 bases. The chain's CDR3 is CASSLGLPNTGELFF. The CDR3 nucleotides are TGCGCCAGCAGCTTGGGACTACCAAACACCGGGGAGCTGTTTTTT. Full variable domain (rest looked up from reference TRBV5-1 and TRBJ2-2): KAGVTQTPRYLIKTRGQQVTLSCSPISGHRSVSWYQQTPGQGLQFLFEYFSETQRNKGNFPGRFSGRQFSNSRSEMNVSTLELGDSALYLCASSLGLPNTGELFFGEGSRLTVL.

The rearrangement links TRBV5-1 to TRBJ1-1; TRBD1 might be the D (6 bases). The V gene lost 0 bases and the J gene lost 8 bases, with 11 bases spanning the gap. The length of the CDR3 is 13 residues. CDR1 is SGHRS, CDR2 YFSETQ, per germline. Here the CDR3 reads CASSLAGAQEAFF. CDR3 coding DNA: TGCGCCAGCAGCTTGGCAGGGGCTCAGGAAGCTTTCTTT.

The chain is built from TRBV28 and TRBJ1-1; D uncertain. CDR3 size: 16 residues. V was pared by 7 bases and J by 0 bases, with 18 bases between. Germline V gene sequence: CDR1 MDHEN, CDR2 SYDVKM. DNA for the CDR3: TGTGCCAGCACTGGCTTTATTTTTCGAATGAACACTGAAGCTTTCTTT. It translates to CASTGFIFRMNTEAFF.

The chain combines TRBV10-3 with TRBJ2-7; tentatively, D is TRBD1 or TRBD2 (7 bases each). Trimming left V 6 bases short and J 6 bases short, with 18 bases between. The CDR3 extends over 14 amino acids. In germline, CDR1 is ENHRY, CDR2 SYGVKD. CDR3 in DNA: TGTGCCATCAGAGCAGGGGGAGGGGGAGGCGAGCAGTACTTC. Its translation: CAIRAGGGGGEQYF.

The chain links TRBV6-5 to TRBJ1-2; 9 bases map to TRBD1. Germline values: CDR1 MNHEY, CDR2 SVGAGI. The CDR3 covers 13 residues. V dropped 10 bases and J dropped 5; count of bases not matched to a gene: 8. The DNA of the CDR3 is TGTGCCATTTACAGGGGGCCCTTGTATGGCTACACCTTC. Its translation: CAIYRGPLYGYTF.

The V gene is TRBV4-2, the J gene TRBJ1-4; 11 bases fit TRBD1. Germline CDR1 reads LGHNA; CDR2 reads YNFKEQ. The CDR3 loop spans 18 amino acids. Trimming at V came to 1 base and at J to 7 bases, leaving 11 bases not matched to a gene. CDR3 DNA: TGTGCCAGCAGCCAAGCTACCGGGACAGGGGGGGTTGCTGAAAAACTGTTTTTT. Translating it yields CASSQATGTGGVAEKLFF.

This CDR3 is CASSYGRAYTNYGYTF. The CDR3 coding sequence is TGTGCCAGCAGTTACGGGAGAGCATATACCAACTATGGCTACACCTTC. The chain carries TRBV6-5 and TRBJ1-2, with no clear D. Trimming took off 2 bases at V and 2 bases at J, with 15 bases between the two ends. CDR3 length equals 16 residues. Germline V gene data show CDR1 as MNHEY and CDR2 as SVGAGI.